What follows are 10 T cell receptor beta chains derived from one specimen sequenced in a study of brain T cells in children with intractable seizures. TCRdb's table, derived via immunoSEQ multiplex PCR, lists solely in-frame clones and lacks some. Of about 340,000 clones listed, 93% are singletons. The time point is: blood from clinic visit 5 months post-surgery; TSC patient then seizure free. The specimen was peripheral blood, collected more than 4 months after surgery. These receptors came from a boy younger than two with tuberous sclerosis and intractable seizures.

The V call is TRBV14, the J call TRBJ2-1, with D possibly matching TRBD1 (5 bases). Between the trimmed V and J ends, which lost 1 base and 3 bases, there was a span of 7 bases. The V gene's germline CDR1 is SGHDN and CDR2 FVKESK. CDR3 length equals 14 residues. The CDR3 DNA is TGTGCCAGCAGCCAAGGACAGAGCTACAATGAGCAGTTCTTC. This sequence encodes CASSQGQSYNEQFF.

The V and J genes are TRBV5-4 and TRBJ1-6; D not certain. The CDR3 has 17 amino acids. The germline gives CDR1 SGHNT, CDR2 YYREEE (reference sequence). V was shortened by 4 bases and J by 3 bases, with 17 bases between the two germline ends. CDR3: CASSQPKDGIYNSPLHF. As DNA, the CDR3 is TGTGCCAGCAGCCAGCCAAAAGACGGAATCTATAATTCACCCCTCCACTTT.

The J gene is TRBJ2-5, the V gene TRBV10-1; the D gene could be TRBD1 or TRBD2 (5 bases each). This CDR3 is built from 13 residues. V was shortened by 8 bases and J by 5 bases, with 15 bases between the two germline ends. Germline loops: CDR1 WNHNN, CDR2 SYGVQD (reference sequence). The CDR3 DNA is TGCGCCAGCTCCGGGGCTTTAAGGGAGACCCAGTACTTC. This gives the protein CASSGALRETQYF.

This chain joins TRBV28 and TRBJ2-1, with 10 bases that match TRBD2. The CDR3 runs to 22 residues. Germline lookup yields CDR1 MDHEN and CDR2 SYDVKM. V dropped 2 bases and J dropped 0; count of bases not matched to a gene: 19. The CDR3 region has the DNA TGTGCCAGCAGTTTACCCTCACTGCGTCTAGCGGGAGTCTTGAGCTCCTACAATGAGCAGTTCTTC. Its protein is CASSLPSLRLAGVLSSYNEQFF. The full variable domain, in which reference TRBV28 and TRBJ2-1 provide the parts outside the CDR3, is DVKVTQSSRYLVKRTGEKVFLECVQDMDHENMFWYRQDPGLGLRLIYFSYDVKMKEKGDIPEGYSVSREKKERFSLILESASTNQTSMYLCASSLPSLRLAGVLSSYNEQFFGPGTRLTVL.

J is TRBJ1-1 and V is TRBV2, with 10 bases identical to TRBD1. Trimming removed 6 bases from V and 5 bases from J; junction bases left unmatched: 6. The germline CDR1 and CDR2 sequences are SNHLY and FYNNEI. CDR3 length equals 14 residues. CDR3 nucleotide sequence: TGTGCCAGCAGGGGACAGGGGCGTGGTACTGAAGCTTTCTTT. It translates to CASRGQGRGTEAFF.

The chain employs TRBV5-1 and TRBJ2-3, with D possibly TRBD1 on 6 matching bases. CDR3 size: 18 residues. Trimming removed 0 bases at V and 2 bases at J, with 19 bases between. Germline V gene lookup returns CDR1 SGHRS and CDR2 YFSETQ. The CDR3 here is CASSLVPTDRTNTDTQYF. The CDR3 DNA is TGCGCCAGCAGCTTGGTCCCCACAGACAGGACCAACACAGATACGCAGTATTTT.

This chain uses TRBV30 with TRBJ2-7; D is unclear. This CDR3 region has 12 residues. The V gene lost 2 bases and the J gene lost 2 bases, with 7 bases spanning the gap. Germline V gene lookup returns CDR1 GTSNPN and CDR2 SVGIG (reference sequence). The CDR3, as DNA: TGTGCCTGGAGTATACAAACCTACGAGCAGTACTTC. Translation gives CAWSIQTYEQYF.

This clone showed up just a few times. The J gene is TRBJ2-7, the V gene TRBV11-3; D is uncertain. V was pared by 0 bases and J by 5 bases, with 8 bases between. The CDR3 has 13 residues. Germline-derived CDR1 and CDR2 are SGHNT and YENEEA. In DNA, the CDR3 is TGTGCCAGCAGCTTAGAAATCCCGAACGAGCAGTACTTC. It translates to CASSLEIPNEQYF.

The chain joins TRBV30 to TRBJ2-7, with TRBD2 identical over 8 bases. The length of the CDR3 is 18 residues. CDR1 is GTSNPN and CDR2 is SVGIG in the germline V gene (reference sequence). The ends lost 3 bases at V and 2 bases at J; junction bases unmatched: 18. CDR3 DNA: TGTGCCTGGAGAGAAAAGGGTTTTACCAGCGGGAGACCCTACGAGCAGTACTTC. Encoded protein: CAWREKGFTSGRPYEQYF.

The genes are TRBV6-5 and TRBJ2-5; D may be TRBD1 or TRBD2 (5 bases each). This CDR3 has 16 amino acids. CDR1 and CDR2 (germline): MNHEY, SVGAGI. V was cut by 1 base and J by 4 bases, with 16 bases left in between. Written as DNA, the CDR3 is TGTGCCAGCAGTTACTATGAGGGGTCAAGTGGAGAGACCCAGTACTTC. Amino acid sequence: CASSYYEGSSGETQYF.